This T cell receptor beta chain came from a study of cytomegalovirus exposure and HLA in healthy donors. Vbeta (60) and Jbeta (13) primers were used in the PCR. Produced via immunoSEQ multiplex PCR; TCRdb's table is partial and in-frame only. Found here are roughly 130,000 clones, over 70% of them singletons; the top ten hold 1.8%. The germline gives CDR1 MNHEY, CDR2 SMNVEV (reference sequence). The CDR3 is 14 amino acids. V lost 6 bases and J 0 bases, leaving 9 bases between the germline ends. The sequence was collected from a woman aged 40 to 50 in good health and CMV-seronegative. The V gene is TRBV27, the J gene TRBJ2-1; tentative D call: TRBD2 (5 bases). Sequenced input: PBMCs. The CDR3 is CASRSGSSYNEQFF. CDR3 nucleotide sequence: TGTGCCAGCAGGTCGGGGAGCTCCTACAATGAGCAGTTCTTC.